These 14 T cell receptor beta chains originate from one sample sequenced in a study of blood T cell repertoires in COVID-19. TCRdb keeps only in-frame clones here, not all; method: immunoSEQ multiplex PCR. In the table there are 250,000 or so clones, approximately 88% of which are singletons. Source material: PBMCs or T cells enriched from blood (not recorded which). These receptors originate from a woman in her forties with acute COVID-19.

This chain links TRBV10-3 with TRBJ2-2; TRBD1 is a possible D gene (6 bases). CDR1 ENHRY and CDR2 SYGVKD come from the germline V gene. The length of the CDR3 is 15 residues. The V gene lost 4 bases and the J gene lost 1 base, with 10 bases spanning the gap. For the CDR3, the DNA is TGTGCCATCAGTGTGCGACAGGTGAACACCGGGGAGCTGTTTTTT. Amino acid sequence: CAISVRQVNTGELFF.

The rearrangement uses TRBV21-1 and TRBJ2-7; the DNA was not used to check the table's D call, TRBD2. TRBV21-1 is a listed pseudogene. The length of the CDR3 is 13 residues. The CDR3 protein is CASSKRESCKQYV. For the CDR3, the DNA is TGTGCCAGCAGCAAAAGGGAGTCTTGCAAGCAGTACGTC.

This chain links TRBV5-1 with TRBJ2-2; 9 bases align to TRBD2. V shed 4 bases and J 8 bases; nucleotides not matched to a gene: 6. Germline assignment: CDR1 SGHRS and CDR2 YFSETQ. The CDR3 is 14 amino acids. The CDR3 region has the DNA TGCGCCAGCAGCCCTAGCGGGAAAGTAGGGGAGCTGTTTTTT. It yields the protein CASSPSGKVGELFF.

This clone has just one count. CDR3 in amino acids: CSVEEQLANYGYTF. The CDR3 bases are TGCAGCGTTGAAGAGCAACTTGCTAACTATGGCTACACCTTC. This rearrangement joins TRBV29-1 to TRBJ1-2; no reliable D call. Trimming cost V 0 bases and J 0 bases, with 8 bases left between them. CDR1 and CDR2 from the germline V gene are SQVTM and ANQGSEA. The CDR3 covers 14 residues. Drawing the rest from reference TRBV29-1 and TRBJ1-2, the complete variable domain is SAVISQKPSRDICQRGTSLTIQCQVDSQVTMMFWYRQQPGQSLTLIATANQGSEATYESGFVIDKFPISRPNLTFSTLTVSNMSPEDSSIYLCSVEEQLANYGYTFGSGTRLTVV.

The CDR3 loop reads CASSLVRYQETQYF. The CDR3 DNA sequence: TGCGCCAGCAGCTTGGTCAGGTACCAAGAGACCCAGTACTTC. The chain employs TRBV5-1 and TRBJ2-5; D call uncertain. The germline V gene has CDR1 SGHRS and CDR2 YFSETQ. The ends were cut back, 0 bases at V and 0 bases at J, with 6 bases in the middle. This CDR3 has 14 residues.

The rearrangement links TRBV5-5 to TRBJ2-1; TRBD2 agrees at 13 bases. The CDR3 is 16 residues long. Germline V gene lookup returns CDR1 SGHKS and CDR2 YYEKEE (reference sequence). The V and J ends lost 4 bases and 8 bases, in that order; junction bases with no gene match: 9. CDR3 in DNA: TGTGCCAGCAGCCCGGGACTAGCGGGACGGTTCGATGAGCAGTTCTTC. This codes for CASSPGLAGRFDEQFF.

This clone was counted a single time. The chain links TRBV10-1 to TRBJ2-3, with 8 bases that match TRBD2. With V trimmed by 4 bases and J by 2 bases, 14 bases remained unmatched. The CDR3 runs to 18 residues. Germline V lookup: CDR1 WNHNN, CDR2 SYGVQD (reference sequence). The CDR3 is CASSGTASGSQYTDTQYF. CDR3 bases: TGCGCCAGCAGTGGGACAGCGAGCGGGAGTCAGTACACAGATACGCAGTATTTT.

This chain joins TRBV30 and TRBJ1-2, with 7 positions matching TRBD1. V lost 0 bases and J lost 7; bases outside the gene matches: 2. The CDR3 length is 12 residues. CDR1 and CDR2 from the germline V gene are GTSNPN and SVGIG (reference sequence). CDR3 nucleotides: TGTGCCTGGAGTGTACACAGGGGTGGCTACACCTTC. Amino acids: CAWSVHRGGYTF.

The chain couples TRBV7-9 to TRBJ1-2, with D possibly TRBD1 on 6 matching bases. This CDR3 region has 15 residues. The germline CDR1 and CDR2 sequences are SEHNR and FQNEAQ (reference sequence). Trimming took off 4 bases at V and 6 bases at J, with 18 bases between the two ends. The CDR3 coding sequence is TGTGCCAGCAGCTCGACGGCCAGGGGTACCCATGGCTACACCTTC. It encodes CASSSTARGTHGYTF.

The sample holds one count of this clone. This chain uses TRBV29-1 with TRBJ1-1, with a tentative D call TRBD1 (5 bases). CDR3 length equals 16 residues. Germline V gene data show CDR1 as SQVTM and CDR2 as ANQGSEA. V was trimmed by 7 bases and J by 0 bases, leaving 21 bases between them. This chain's CDR3 is CSAFPSTVFVNTEAFF. CDR3 nucleotide sequence: TGCAGCGCTTTTCCCTCGACAGTCTTTGTGAACACTGAAGCTTTCTTT. Filled out from reference TRBV29-1 and TRBJ1-1, the complete variable domain reads SAVISQKPSRDICQRGTSLTIQCQVDSQVTMMFWYRQQPGQSLTLIATANQGSEATYESGFVIDKFPISRPNLTFSTLTVSNMSPEDSSIYLCSAFPSTVFVNTEAFFGQGTRLTVV.

V gene TRBV5-1 combines with J gene TRBJ1-3; D remains unclear. In germline, CDR1 is SGHRS, CDR2 YFSETQ. Trimming took 5 bases from V and 1 from J, leaving 10 bases between them. CDR3 length: 14 residues. This CDR3 is CASSHGQSGNTIYF. In nucleotides, the CDR3 is TGCGCCAGCAGTCATGGTCAGTCTGGAAACACCATATATTTT.

The chain carries TRBV25-1 and TRBJ1-5, with TRBD1 as a possible D gene (6 bases). The germline V gene has CDR1 MGHDK and CDR2 SYGVNS. With 5 bases removed from V and 6 bases from J, the gap between germline ends came to 11 bases. The CDR3 has 13 amino acids. This chain's CDR3 is CASSREGGQPQHF. The CDR3 DNA reads TGTGCCAGCAGTAGGGAGGGGGGTCAGCCCCAGCATTTT.

The chain is built from TRBV6-5 and TRBJ1-1, with no clear D. Germline V gives CDR1 MNHEY, CDR2 SVGAGI. The CDR3 totals 13 residues. V lost 4 bases and J 6 bases, leaving 12 bases between the germline ends. The CDR3 reads CASSFPEGSEAFF. In DNA, the CDR3 is TGTGCCAGCAGTTTCCCCGAGGGATCTGAAGCTTTCTTT.

The chain is built from TRBV15 and TRBJ1-6; D remains ambiguous. V lost 0 bases and J lost 6, with 9 bases in between. CDR1 is LNHNV and CDR2 is YYDKDF in the germline V gene (reference sequence). CDR3 size: 15 residues. The CDR3 coding sequence is TGTGCCACCAGCAGAGATTCACTGATTAATTCACCCCTCCACTTT. It yields the protein CATSRDSLINSPLHF.